Listed below are T cell receptor beta chains from one sample, sequenced in a study of human T cells and chemical hapten exposure. TCRdb recomputed calls from the RACE reads with MiXCR, one row per CDR3 protein. The sample lists fewer than 85,000 distinct CDR3 sequences, roughly 7.9% occurring once. The sample comprised whole blood. These receptors all stem from a female donor in good health. Some clones in this sample may be carry-over from other donors' samples. The CDR3 runs from the conserved cysteine through the conserved F or W. Fields, in order: J gene, D gene, V gene, clone size, CDR3 protein, CDR3 DNA. A D gene is named only where the DNA matches it firmly. The listing skips clone size in some rows; elsewhere it reads once, few, many or a size class.

J: TRBJ2-3; D: TRBD1; V: TRBV12-3/TRBV12-4; size: NA; CDR3: CASSSGTGYTDTQYF; DNA: TGTGCCAGCAGTTCCGGGACAGGTTACACAGATACGCAGTATTTT
J: TRBJ1-6; D: NA; V: TRBV5-1; size: many; CDR3: CASSLISGYNSPLHF; DNA: TGCGCCAGCAGCTTGATTTCCGGTTATAATTCACCCCTCCACTTT
J: TRBJ2-3; D: TRBD2; V: TRBV6-6; size: many; CDR3: CASRFSGGGSDTQYF; DNA: TGTGCCAGCAGATTTAGCGGGGGGGGTTCAGATACGCAGTATTTT
J: TRBJ2-7; D: NA; V: TRBV6-1; size: many; CDR3: CASSEDGQGNYEQYF; DNA: TGTGCCAGCAGTGAAGACGGGCAGGGTAACTACGAGCAGTACTTC
J: TRBJ2-7; D: NA; V: TRBV27; size: NA; CDR3: CASSRVTGTGAYEQYF; DNA: TGTGCCAGCAGCAGGGTAACCGGGACTGGCGCCTACGAGCAGTACTTC
J: TRBJ2-7; D: TRBD1; V: TRBV28; size: few; CDR3: CASSTDRREQYF; DNA: TGTGCCAGCAGCACGGACAGGCGCGAGCAGTACTTC
J: TRBJ1-4; D: NA; V: TRBV12-3/TRBV12-4; size: many; CDR3: CASSLSAGLEKLFF; DNA: TGTGCCAGCAGTTTAAGTGCCGGCCTTGAAAAACTGTTTTTT
J: TRBJ1-6; D: TRBD1; V: TRBV20-1; size: many; CDR3: CSASSATGGSPLHF; DNA: TGCAGTGCTAGCAGCGCGACAGGGGGTTCACCCCTCCACTTT
J: TRBJ2-1; D: NA; V: TRBV3-2; size: many; CDR3: CARYLTGGAYNEQFF; DNA: TGTGCCAGATACTTAACGGGTGGAGCCTACAATGAGCAGTTCTTC
J: TRBJ1-4; D: NA; V: TRBV10-3; size: many; CDR3: CAISGAKEATNEKLFF; DNA: TGTGCCATCAGTGGGGCGAAGGAGGCAACTAATGAAAAACTGTTTTTT
J: TRBJ2-2; D: NA; V: TRBV6-6; size: many; CDR3: CASTLGDSRTGELFF; DNA: TGTGCCAGCACCTTAGGTGACAGTAGGACCGGGGAGCTGTTTTTT
J: TRBJ2-7; D: NA; V: TRBV4-2; size: many; CDR3: CASSQGPGEQYF; DNA: TGTGCCAGCAGCCAAGGCCCCGGGGAGCAGTACTTC